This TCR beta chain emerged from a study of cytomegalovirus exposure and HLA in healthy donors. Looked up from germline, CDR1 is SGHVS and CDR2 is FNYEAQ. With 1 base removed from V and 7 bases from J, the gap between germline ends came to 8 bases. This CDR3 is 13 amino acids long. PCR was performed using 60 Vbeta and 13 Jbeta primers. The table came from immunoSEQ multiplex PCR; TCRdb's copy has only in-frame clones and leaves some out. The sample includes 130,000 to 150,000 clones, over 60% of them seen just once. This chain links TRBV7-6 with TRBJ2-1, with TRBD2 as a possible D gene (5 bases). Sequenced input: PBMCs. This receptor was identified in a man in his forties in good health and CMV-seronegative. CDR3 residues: CASSLGTSNEQFF. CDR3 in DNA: TGTGCCAGCAGCTTAGGGACTTCGAATGAGCAGTTCTTC.